Given below is one TCR beta chain in context. Profiling relied on immunoSEQ multiplex PCR, and the TCRdb table lists in-frame clones only, not all of them. The data contain 250,000 to 300,000 clones, approximately 85% of them singletons. This entry comes from a study of blood T cell repertoires in COVID-19. V was trimmed by 5 bases and J by 0 bases, leaving 4 bases between them. The CDR3 is made up of 11 amino acids. The germline V gene has CDR1 DFQATT and CDR2 SNEGSKA (reference sequence). V and J are TRBV20-1 and TRBJ1-1; the D is unclear. The TCR sequence derives from a woman aged 70-85 years with acute or convalescent COVID-19. Sequenced input: peripheral blood. This CDR3 reads CSALMNTEAFF. In DNA form, the CDR3 reads TGCAGTGCTCTAATGAACACTGAAGCTTTCTTT.